This passage covers 24 T cell receptor beta chains from one sample sequenced in a study of CD8 T cells in ankylosing spondylitis. TCRdb re-called the 5' RACE reads with MiXCR, one entry per CDR3 protein. The sample shows approximately 140,000 distinct CDR3 sequences, roughly 44% of them seen only once. The material sequenced was synovial fluid, either unsorted or a sorted T cell fraction (not recorded which). The source is a male donor with ankylosing spondylitis.

This chain joins TRBV20-1 and TRBJ2-7; tentatively, D is TRBD1 or TRBD2 (5 bases each). Trimming left V 6 bases short and J 4 bases short, with 19 bases between. Germline assignment: CDR1 DFQATT and CDR2 SNEGSKA (reference sequence). The CDR3 consists of 14 residues. CDR3 loop: CSARGDTFAYEQYF. CDR3 sequence (DNA): TGCAGTGCCCGGGGCGACACCTTCGCGTACGAGCAGTACTTC.

V usage is TRBV19 and J usage is TRBJ2-2, with D perhaps matching TRBD1 (6 bases). The CDR3 runs to 14 residues. V lost 5 bases to trimming and J lost 2 bases, with 9 bases between them. CDR1 and CDR2 from the germline V gene are LNHDA and SQIVND (reference sequence). CDR3 coding DNA: TGTGCCAGTAGTCCGGGACAAAACACCGGGGAGCTGTTTTTT. It specifies CASSPGQNTGELFF.

This chain links TRBV11-2 with TRBJ1-2; maybe TRBD1 (6 bases). The CDR3 is 17 amino acids. Germline V CDR1 and CDR2: SGHAT, FQNNGV. V dropped 8 bases and J dropped 3 bases, with 25 bases sitting between them. The CDR3 loop is CASSRFGKQGSYYGYTF. The CDR3 DNA reads as TGTGCCAGCTCCCGTTTTGGGAAACAGGGATCTTACTATGGCTACACCTTC.

The CDR3 spells CASSYGLYNEQFF. In DNA form, the CDR3 reads TGTGCCAGCAGTTACGGTCTCTACAATGAGCAGTTCTTC. The chain combines TRBV6-2 or TRBV6-3 with TRBJ2-1; D unresolved. V lost 2 bases and J lost 3, with 5 bases in between. The CDR3 runs 13 residues. CDR1 is MNHEY and CDR2 is SVGEGT in the germline V gene.

This chain joins TRBV13 and TRBJ1-2; D is perhaps TRBD1 (5 bases). Per the germline V gene, CDR1 is PRHDT and CDR2 is FYEKMQ (reference sequence). V lost 5 bases, J lost 7 bases, and 14 bases lay in between. The CDR3 length is 13 residues. CDR3 sequence reads: CASSADSKSGYTF. For the CDR3, the DNA is TGTGCCAGCAGCGCCGACAGTAAGTCTGGCTACACCTTC.

V usage is TRBV14 and J usage is TRBJ2-1; TRBD1 or TRBD2 may be the D gene (5 bases each). Looked up from germline, CDR1 is SGHDN and CDR2 is FVKESK. This CDR3 has 15 residues. Trimming took off 1 base at V and 4 bases at J, with 11 bases between the two ends. CDR3 coding DNA: TGTGCCAGCAGCCAAGTTACGGGACCGTACAATGAGCAGTTCTTC. Translated: CASSQVTGPYNEQFF.

The rearrangement joins TRBV20-1 to TRBJ1-1; 7 bases agree with TRBD1. This CDR3 comprises 12 residues. Germline V CDR1 and CDR2: DFQATT, SNEGSKA (reference sequence). Trimming removed 6 bases from V and 7 bases from J; junction bases left unmatched: 8. DNA of the CDR3: TGCAGTGCACTTCCGGGACAGATTGAAGCTTTCTTT. It encodes CSALPGQIEAFF.

This chain joins TRBV12-3 or TRBV12-4 and TRBJ2-5; D call uncertain. The CDR3 spans 14 residues. Trimming shortened V by 4 bases and J by 5 bases, and 14 bases separated the two germline ends. This CDR3 reads CASSSPKAAETQYF. The CDR3 coding sequence is TGTGCCAGCAGTTCCCCCAAGGCGGCGGAGACCCAGTACTTC.

The V gene is TRBV12-3 or TRBV12-4, the J gene TRBJ1-3; tentative D call: TRBD1 (6 bases). Between the trimmed V and J ends, which lost 5 bases and 0 bases, there was a span of 23 bases. The CDR3 loop spans 19 amino acids. The CDR3 DNA follows: TGTGCCAGCAGTACAAAACACTTGGACAGCCCGAGCTCTGGAAACACCATATATTTT. As protein: CASSTKHLDSPSSGNTIYF.

The sample holds a few counts of this clonotype. The DNA for the CDR3 is TGTGCCAGCAGCTCCGACAGGGACACTGAAGCTTTCTTT. Encoded protein: CASSSDRDTEAFF. The V call is TRBV28, the J call TRBJ1-1; 7 bases fit TRBD1. The CDR3 covers 13 residues. The junction had 4 bases not matched to a gene; V was cut back by 6 bases and J by 3 bases. CDR1 and CDR2 (germline): MDHEN, SYDVKM.

The CDR3 DNA reads as TGTGCCACTGACAGGGAGGCCGGGGAGCTGTTTTTT. It codes for CATDREAGELFF. The V gene is TRBV2, the J gene TRBJ2-2; possibly TRBD1 for D (7 bases). Germline CDR1 SNHLY, CDR2 FYNNEI. Trimming removed 10 bases at V and 6 bases at J, with 12 bases between. This CDR3 region has 12 residues. Full variable domain (missing parts from reference TRBV2 and TRBJ2-2): EPEVTQTPSHQVTQMGQEVILRCVPISNHLYFYWYRQILGQKVEFLVSFYNNEISEKSEIFDDQFSVERPDGSNFTLKIRSTKLEDSAMYFCATDREAGELFFGEGSRLTVL.

J is TRBJ2-1 and V is TRBV6-2 or TRBV6-3; TRBD2 matches 8 bases. The V segment lost 0 bases and the J segment 6 bases; nucleotides outside the gene matches: 4. This CDR3 has 15 amino acids. Looked up from germline, CDR1 is MNHEY and CDR2 is SVGEGT. The CDR3, as DNA: TGTGCCAGCAGTTACTCGATTGCGGGGGGCAATGAGCAGTTCTTC. The encoded protein is CASSYSIAGGNEQFF.

The V gene is TRBV20-1, the J gene TRBJ1-2, with a weak D call TRBD1 (5 bases). The CDR3 length is 12 residues. V was shortened by 1 base and J by 6 bases, with 9 bases between the two germline ends. Germline V gene data show CDR1 as DFQATT and CDR2 as SNEGSKA (reference sequence). CDR3 loop: CSARAGVDGYTF. The CDR3 DNA follows: TGCAGTGCTAGAGCGGGGGTAGATGGCTACACCTTC.

The chain links TRBV9 to TRBJ1-2, with D tentatively TRBD1 (6 bases). This CDR3 contains 13 residues. The germline gives CDR1 SGDLS, CDR2 YYNGEE. Trimming removed 3 bases from V and 8 bases from J, with 14 bases in between. DNA of the CDR3: TGTGCCAGCAGCGGTAGCCCCAGGGGAGGCTACACCTTC. This encodes CASSGSPRGGYTF.

This clonotype occurred a few times. J is TRBJ1-3 and V is TRBV6-1, with D perhaps TRBD1 (5 bases). Germline V gives CDR1 MNHNS, CDR2 SASEGT. The ends were cut back, 1 base at V and 2 bases at J, with 9 bases in the middle. This CDR3 has 15 residues. The chain's CDR3 is CASSEVPGTGNTIYF. CDR3 in DNA: TGTGCCAGCAGTGAAGTTCCAGGGACTGGAAACACCATATATTTT.

This clonotype came up a few times. V usage is TRBV27 and J usage is TRBJ1-1; D remains unclear. The V end lost 5 bases, the J end lost 0 bases, and 10 bases lay between the germline ends. Germline V CDR1 and CDR2: MNHEY, SMNVEV (reference sequence). The CDR3 length is 14 residues. CDR3 loop: CASSVRSLNTEAFF. The CDR3 region has the DNA TGTGCCAGCAGTGTCAGGAGTCTGAACACTGAAGCTTTCTTT.

The chain has TRBV20-1 and TRBJ2-3, with 9 positions matching TRBD1. The CDR3 length is 17 residues. Per germline, CDR1 DFQATT and CDR2 SNEGSKA (reference sequence). Unmatched junction bases numbered 15, after V lost 3 bases and J lost 5 bases. The CDR3 DNA follows: TGCAGTGCTAGTGGGGACAGGGTTTTCTTTTGGGGAGATACGCAGTATTTT. Translation: CSASGDRVFFWGDTQYF.

This clonotype appeared many times. V usage is TRBV7-9 and J usage is TRBJ1-4; D uncertain. With 4 bases removed from V and 4 bases from J, the gap between germline ends came to 10 bases. CDR1 SEHNR and CDR2 FQNEAQ come from the germline V gene (reference sequence). The CDR3 covers 14 residues. CDR3 DNA sequence: TGTGCCAGCAGCTCCGGACGGAGTAATGAAAAACTGTTTTTT. Translating gives CASSSGRSNEKLFF.

The rearrangement uses TRBV15 and TRBJ2-2, with TRBD1 identical over 11 bases. Germline CDR1 reads LNHNV; CDR2 reads YYDKDF (reference sequence). This CDR3 is built from 16 residues. V shed 2 bases, J shed 8 bases, and the junction held 7 bases outside the gene matches. The CDR3 protein is CATSRLDRGPPGELFF. The CDR3 DNA reads as TGTGCCACCAGCAGACTGGACAGGGGGCCTCCGGGGGAGCTGTTTTTT.

The chain carries TRBV29-1 and TRBJ2-5; 8 positions match TRBD1. The CDR3 extends over 13 amino acids. CDR1 and CDR2 (germline): SQVTM, ANQGSEA. Unmatched junction bases numbered 5, after V lost 3 bases and J lost 5 bases. The CDR3 loop is CSVDGQGSETQYF. Here the CDR3 DNA reads TGCAGCGTTGATGGACAGGGTAGTGAGACCCAGTACTTC.

This clonotype occurred a few times. This chain joins TRBV7-8 and TRBJ2-1, with TRBD2 identical over 9 bases. This CDR3 has 17 amino acids. Losses at the gene ends were 2 bases for V and 4 bases for J; bases not matched to a gene: 9. Germline values: CDR1 SGHVS, CDR2 FQNEAQ. The CDR3 DNA reads TGTGCCAGCAGCTTATGGTTGCTAGCGGGACCTTACAATGAGCAGTTCTTC. Translating it yields CASSLWLLAGPYNEQFF.

This clonotype was found once. The rearrangement uses TRBV6-5 and TRBJ1-1; D is unclear. Trimming took off 0 bases at V and 0 bases at J, with 5 bases between the two ends. CDR1 and CDR2 from the germline V gene are MNHEY and SVGAGI. The CDR3 has 14 amino acids. The DNA of the CDR3 is TGTGCCAGCAGTTACTCGTTAGTGAACACTGAAGCTTTCTTT. Protein sequence: CASSYSLVNTEAFF.

The CDR3 sequence: CSANGAGGTDTQYF. The CDR3 DNA sequence: TGCAGTGCTAATGGGGCGGGGGGTACAGATACGCAGTATTTT. The chain uses TRBV20-1 and TRBJ2-3; 8 bases line up with TRBD2. With 4 bases clipped from V and 3 bases from J, the junction kept 6 bases outside the gene matches. CDR1 and CDR2 (germline): DFQATT, SNEGSKA (reference sequence). This CDR3 comprises 14 residues.

The rearrangement uses TRBV10-3 and TRBJ2-3; no clear D gene. V lost 2 bases to trimming and J lost 0 bases, with 33 bases between them. Germline values: CDR1 ENHRY, CDR2 SYGVKD. The CDR3 extends over 23 amino acids. For the CDR3, the DNA is TGTGCCATCAGTGAGCCCATAACGAGTCCAGTAAAGAAAAGAGACAAGAGCACAGATACGCAGTATTTT. It specifies CAISEPITSPVKKRDKSTDTQYF.